These 13 T cell receptor beta chains originate from one sample sequenced in a study of T-cell memory formation after mild COVID-19. TCRdb analysed the 5' RACE reads with MiXCR anew, one entry per CDR3 protein. Here the sample spans around 440,000 distinct CDR3 sequences, about 20% being singletons. The sample was PBMCs or a T cell subset sorted from them (not recorded which). Receptors originate from an adult woman who had mild COVID-19 (a few samples of this study predate the infection). Cell type and time point are not known.

This clonotype was picked up a small number of times. This chain links TRBV30 with TRBJ1-1; TRBD1 aligns across 7 bases. The CDR3 sequence is 11 residues long. CDR1 is GTSNPN and CDR2 is SVGIG in the germline V gene (reference sequence). V lost 4 bases, J lost 7 bases, and 3 bases stayed unmatched. The CDR3 reads CAWTAGGEAFF. The CDR3 nucleotides read TGTGCCTGGACCGCAGGGGGTGAAGCTTTCTTT.

This clonotype was seen a few times. The chain is built from TRBV9 and TRBJ2-3, with 8 nucleotides matching TRBD2. The CDR3 sequence is 16 residues long. The germline V gene has CDR1 SGDLS and CDR2 YYNGEE. Losses at the gene ends were 0 bases for V and 0 bases for J; bases not matched to a gene: 3. Here the CDR3 reads CASSVVSSGSTDTQYF. CDR3 DNA: TGTGCCAGCAGCGTAGTCTCTAGCGGGAGCACAGATACGCAGTATTTT.

V and J are TRBV7-9 and TRBJ2-1; 11 bases are shared with TRBD2. The CDR3 totals 20 residues. Germline V gives CDR1 SEHNR, CDR2 FQNEAQ (reference sequence). The ends lost 4 bases at V and 8 bases at J; junction bases unmatched: 22. The CDR3 spells CASSSRLGRRLAGGGDEQFF. In nucleotides, the CDR3 is TGTGCCAGCAGCTCCCGTCTGGGTCGCCGGCTAGCGGGAGGAGGTGATGAGCAGTTCTTC.

This sequence joins TRBV5-1 and TRBJ2-3; no reliable D call. The CDR3 covers 15 residues. Per germline, CDR1 SGHRS and CDR2 YFSETQ. V shed 0 bases and J shed 2 bases, with 10 bases lying between them. The CDR3 coding sequence is TGCGCCAGCAGCTTGGGAGGTTGGGACACAGATACGCAGTATTTT. Its protein is CASSLGGWDTDTQYF.

This clonotype was detected a few times. CDR3 region: CASGLVLSRSTDTQYF. The CDR3 region has the DNA TGTGCTAGTGGTTTGGTACTTAGCCGTAGCACAGATACGCAGTATTTT. The rearrangement joins TRBV12-5 to TRBJ2-3; D unresolved. The CDR3 runs to 16 residues. Germline values: CDR1 LGHNT, CDR2 FRNRAP. Trimming removed 0 bases at V and 0 bases at J, with 10 bases between.

This clonotype occurred a few times. The chain couples TRBV15 to TRBJ1-5; TRBD1 matches at 9 bases. V gave up 1 base and J gave up 6 bases; unmatched junction bases: 7. The germline V gene encodes CDR1 LNHNV and CDR2 YYDKDF (reference sequence). This CDR3 comprises 16 residues. DNA for the CDR3: TGTGCCACCAGCAGAGGGGGGACAGGGTATAGTCAGCCCCAGCATTTT. Protein: CATSRGGTGYSQPQHF.

V usage is TRBV12-3 or TRBV12-4 and J usage is TRBJ2-5, with 8 bases that match TRBD1. CDR3 length: 17 residues. V was clipped by 1 base and J by 2 bases; unmatched bases: 9. The DNA of the CDR3 is TGTGCCAGCAGTTTAGGAGGCCAGGGGGCGACGCAAGAGACCCAGTACTTC. It encodes CASSLGGQGATQETQYF.

This clonotype was detected a few times. Sequence at one end of the junction differs from germline and may be a read error. The genes are TRBV20-1 and TRBJ1-2; 7 bases map to TRBD1. The germline V gene has CDR1 DFQATT and CDR2 SNEGSKA (reference sequence). This CDR3 contains 13 residues. CDR3 sequence reads: CSAPEQGNYGYTF. The CDR3 DNA sequence: TGCAGTGCTCCGGAACAGGGGAACTATGGCTACACTTTC.

This clonotype was counted a few times. The chain couples TRBV16 to TRBJ2-7, with unresolved D. V lost 2 bases and J 2 bases, leaving 10 bases between the germline ends. This CDR3 spans 14 amino acids. Germline V lookup: CDR1 KGHSY, CDR2 FQNENV. The CDR3 loop reads CASSQEFGAYEQYF. DNA of the CDR3: TGTGCCAGCAGCCAAGAGTTCGGCGCCTACGAGCAGTACTTC. Filled out from reference TRBV16 and TRBJ2-7, the complete variable domain reads GEEVAQTPKHLVRGEGQKAKLYCAPIKGHSYVFWYQQVLKNEFKFLISFQNENVFDETGMPKERFSAKCLPNSPCSLEIQATKLEDSAVYFCASSQEFGAYEQYFGPGTRLTVT.

This clonotype has more than one count but fewer than ten. The chain joins TRBV5-1 to TRBJ1-6, with unresolved D. V lost 0 bases, J lost 10 bases, and 14 bases lay in between. The CDR3 spans 15 residues. Germline CDR1 reads SGHRS; CDR2 reads YFSETQ. CDR3 DNA: TGCGCCAGCAGCTTGGCCTCCAGCGGCCCCTCACCCCTCCACTTT. Residues: CASSLASSGPSPLHF.

Only a few counts were recorded for this clonotype. This rearrangement joins TRBV20-1 to TRBJ2-7, with TRBD1 matching over 8 bases. The J segment lost 0 bases and the V segment lost 3 bases, leaving 7 bases of the junction unmatched. CDR3 length equals 15 residues. From germline, CDR1 is DFQATT and CDR2 SNEGSKA (reference sequence). CDR3 loop: CSASQRQGYSYEQYF. For the CDR3, the DNA is TGCAGTGCTAGTCAAAGACAGGGGTACTCCTACGAGCAGTACTTC.

This clonotype was seen a handful of times. This rearrangement joins TRBV4-3 to TRBJ2-7, with TRBD2 as a possible D gene (6 bases). The germline V and J ends were trimmed by 1 base and 7 bases, with 14 bases remaining between them. Germline V gene sequence: CDR1 LGHNA, CDR2 YSLEER. The length of the CDR3 is 14 residues. The chain's CDR3 is CASSQVGGPGEQYF. CDR3 sequence (DNA): TGCGCCAGCAGCCAAGTCGGGGGACCCGGGGAGCAGTACTTC.

A few counts support this clonotype. The chain joins TRBV5-6 to TRBJ2-1; 7 positions match TRBD2. The CDR3 covers 17 residues. The V and J ends lost 4 bases and 1 base, in that order; junction bases with no gene match: 11. Germline loops: CDR1 SGHDT, CDR2 YYEEEE. CDR3 in DNA: TGTGCCAGCAGCCCAAGTTGGGCGGGAGCTTCCTACAATGAGCAGTTCTTC. This encodes CASSPSWAGASYNEQFF.